Listed below are T cell receptor beta chains from one sample, sequenced in a study of T cells in Graves' hyperthyroidism and ophthalmopathy. Using its own MiXCR run on the multiplex PCR reads, TCRdb lists one record per CDR3 protein. In the table there are under 350,000 distinct CDR3 sequences, about an eighth of which are singletons. Sequenced: blood. Every receptor here comes from a woman aged 25-40 years with Graves' hyperthyroidism that later progressed to Graves' ophthalmopathy. Each CDR3 is given with its conserved first and last residue. D genes are given only for firm matches. For some rows the clone size is stated as once, few or many, or as a class when expanded; others skip it.

clone_size: many
v_call: TRBV2
d_call: TRBD1
j_call: TRBJ1-5
cdr3_aa: CASTTDRGNQPQHF
cdr3_nt: TGTGCCAGCACCACGGACAGGGGGAATCAGCCCCAGCATTTT

clone_size: .
v_call: TRBV12-3/TRBV12-4
d_call: TRBD2
j_call: TRBJ2-7
cdr3_aa: CASSLFPRLAEGGRYEQYF
cdr3_nt: TGTGCCAGCAGTTTATTTCCGCGACTAGCGGAGGGTGGGCGTTACGAGCAGTACTTC

clone_size: many
v_call: TRBV12-3/TRBV12-4
d_call: TRBD2
j_call: TRBJ2-2
cdr3_aa: CASDSLAGGPGGELFF
cdr3_nt: TGTGCCAGCGATTCGTTAGCGGGAGGGCCTGGCGGGGAGCTGTTTTTT

clone_size: many
v_call: TRBV30
d_call: .
j_call: TRBJ1-5
cdr3_aa: CAWSLNRNQPQHF
cdr3_nt: TGTGCCTGGAGTTTGAATCGCAATCAGCCCCAGCATTTT

clone_size: many
v_call: TRBV27
d_call: .
j_call: TRBJ1-5
cdr3_aa: CASSLRGGQPQHF
cdr3_nt: TGTGCCAGCAGTTTAAGGGGGGGGCAGCCCCAGCATTTT

clone_size: many
v_call: TRBV28
d_call: .
j_call: TRBJ2-1
cdr3_aa: CASSPPDRYGDEQFF
cdr3_nt: TGTGCCAGCAGCCCCCCGGACCGCTACGGTGATGAGCAGTTCTTC

clone_size: .
v_call: TRBV4-1
d_call: TRBD1
j_call: TRBJ1-4
cdr3_aa: CASSQVGSGGREKLFF
cdr3_nt: TGCGCCAGCAGCCAAGTGGGTTCAGGGGGCAGGGAAAAACTGTTTTTT

clone_size: .
v_call: TRBV4-3
d_call: TRBD2
j_call: TRBJ2-7
cdr3_aa: CASKLAGGPLAEQYF
cdr3_nt: TGCGCCAGCAAACTAGCGGGAGGGCCATTAGCCGAGCAGTACTTC

clone_size: many
v_call: TRBV12-3/TRBV12-4
d_call: .
j_call: TRBJ2-7
cdr3_aa: CASSLPGLREQYF
cdr3_nt: TGTGCCAGCAGCCTCCCGGGACTTCGGGAGCAGTACTTC

clone_size: many
v_call: TRBV12-3/TRBV12-4
d_call: .
j_call: TRBJ2-2
cdr3_aa: CASRPGQNTGELFF
cdr3_nt: TGTGCCAGCAGGCCGGGACAGAACACCGGGGAGCTGTTTTTT

clone_size: many
v_call: TRBV30
d_call: .
j_call: TRBJ2-7
cdr3_aa: CAWSPGYVYEQYF
cdr3_nt: TGTGCCTGGAGTCCGGGTTACGTCTACGAGCAGTACTTC

clone_size: few
v_call: TRBV12-5
d_call: .
j_call: TRBJ1-1
cdr3_aa: CASGLQMNTEAFF
cdr3_nt: TGTGCTAGTGGTTTGCAGATGAACACTGAAGCTTTCTTT

clone_size: few
v_call: TRBV4-2
d_call: .
j_call: TRBJ2-1
cdr3_aa: CASSQGPQSGNEQFF
cdr3_nt: TGTGCCAGCAGCCAGGGGCCACAGAGTGGCAATGAGCAGTTCTTC

clone_size: many
v_call: TRBV27
d_call: TRBD2
j_call: TRBJ2-2
cdr3_aa: CASSLSSLAGVTGELFF
cdr3_nt: TGTGCCAGCAGTTTATCCTCCCTAGCGGGAGTCACCGGGGAGCTGTTTTTT

clone_size: many
v_call: TRBV18
d_call: .
j_call: TRBJ2-3
cdr3_aa: CASSPLGKDTDTQYF
cdr3_nt: TGTGCCAGCTCACCATTGGGGAAGGACACAGATACGCAGTATTTT

clone_size: .
v_call: TRBV20-1
d_call: TRBD2
j_call: TRBJ2-7
cdr3_aa: CSARLAGGQNYYEQYF
cdr3_nt: TGCAGTGCTAGACTAGCGGGAGGCCAGAACTACTACGAGCAGTACTTC

clone_size: many
v_call: TRBV29-1
d_call: .
j_call: TRBJ2-3
cdr3_aa: CSVVDYHGSSDTQYF
cdr3_nt: TGCAGCGTTGTTGATTATCACGGTTCATCAGATACGCAGTATTTT

clone_size: .
v_call: TRBV7-8
d_call: .
j_call: TRBJ1-1
cdr3_aa: CASSSLTGATEAFF
cdr3_nt: TGTGCCAGCAGCTCCTTGACGGGGGCGACTGAAGCTTTCTTT

clone_size: many
v_call: TRBV7-3
d_call: TRBD2
j_call: TRBJ2-1
cdr3_aa: CASSRLAGAYNEQFF
cdr3_nt: TGTGCCAGCAGCAGACTAGCGGGAGCCTACAATGAGCAGTTCTTC

clone_size: few
v_call: TRBV28
d_call: .
j_call: TRBJ2-3
cdr3_aa: CASSFSGRGDTQYF
cdr3_nt: TGTGCCAGCAGTTTCAGTGGGAGGGGGGATACGCAGTATTTT

clone_size: many
v_call: TRBV11-2
d_call: TRBD2
j_call: TRBJ2-7
cdr3_aa: CASSLGTSGRHEQYF
cdr3_nt: TGTGCCAGCAGCTTAGGGACTAGCGGGAGACACGAGCAGTACTTC

clone_size: many
v_call: TRBV6-2/TRBV6-3
d_call: .
j_call: TRBJ2-1
cdr3_aa: CASSWRGGGYNEQFF
cdr3_nt: TGTGCCAGCAGTTGGCGGGGAGGAGGTTACAATGAGCAGTTCTTC

clone_size: many
v_call: TRBV4-1
d_call: TRBD2
j_call: TRBJ2-7
cdr3_aa: CASSETSGRQQYF
cdr3_nt: TGCGCCAGCAGCGAAACTAGCGGGAGACAGCAGTACTTC

clone_size: many
v_call: TRBV24-1
d_call: .
j_call: TRBJ2-7
cdr3_aa: CATSEVSVGDYEQYF
cdr3_nt: TGTGCCACCAGTGAAGTCTCAGTTGGAGACTACGAGCAGTACTTC

clone_size: many
v_call: TRBV3-1
d_call: TRBD2
j_call: TRBJ2-5
cdr3_aa: CASSPRASGRDETQYF
cdr3_nt: TGTGCCAGCAGCCCGCGGGCTAGCGGGAGGGATGAGACCCAGTACTTC

clone_size: many
v_call: TRBV7-9
d_call: TRBD1
j_call: TRBJ1-1
cdr3_aa: CATRGVFTEAFF
cdr3_nt: TGTGCCACCAGGGGGGTTTTCACTGAAGCTTTCTTT

clone_size: once
v_call: TRBV6-2/TRBV6-3
d_call: TRBD2
j_call: TRBJ2-7
cdr3_aa: CASSARLAGGHEQYF
cdr3_nt: TGTGCCAGCAGTGCCCGACTAGCGGGAGGACACGAGCAGTACTTC

clone_size: many
v_call: TRBV28
d_call: .
j_call: TRBJ1-6
cdr3_aa: CASSVRSSYNSPLHF
cdr3_nt: TGTGCCAGCAGTGTGCGGAGCTCCTATAATTCACCCCTCCACTTT

clone_size: many
v_call: TRBV7-2
d_call: .
j_call: TRBJ2-1
cdr3_aa: CASSRDSAQQFF
cdr3_nt: TGTGCCAGCAGCCGGGACTCGGCCCAGCAGTTCTTC

clone_size: many
v_call: TRBV6-1
d_call: TRBD1
j_call: TRBJ1-1
cdr3_aa: CASRAPYGQGDTEAFF
cdr3_nt: TGTGCCAGCAGAGCTCCATATGGACAGGGGGACACTGAAGCTTTCTTT

clone_size: many
v_call: TRBV20-1
d_call: TRBD2
j_call: TRBJ2-1
cdr3_aa: CSAELATIYNEQFF
cdr3_nt: TGCAGTGCAGAACTAGCGACCATCTACAATGAGCAGTTCTTC

clone_size: many
v_call: TRBV12-3/TRBV12-4
d_call: .
j_call: TRBJ1-1
cdr3_aa: CASQIGATEAFF
cdr3_nt: TGTGCCAGCCAGATTGGGGCCACTGAAGCTTTCTTT

clone_size: many
v_call: TRBV7-2
d_call: TRBD1
j_call: TRBJ2-1
cdr3_aa: CASSGPGQGLLEQFF
cdr3_nt: TGTGCCAGCAGCGGACCGGGACAGGGGCTTTTAGAGCAGTTCTTC

clone_size: many
v_call: TRBV27
d_call: TRBD1
j_call: TRBJ2-7
cdr3_aa: CASSLSGGLSYEQYF
cdr3_nt: TGTGCCAGCAGTTTGTCAGGGGGCCTCTCCTACGAGCAGTACTTC

clone_size: .
v_call: TRBV28
d_call: TRBD1
j_call: TRBJ1-5
cdr3_aa: CASSLCRIRDSANQPQHF
cdr3_nt: TGTGCCAGCAGTTTATGCCGGATCCGGGACAGCGCAAATCAGCCCCAGCATTTT

clone_size: few
v_call: TRBV6-2/TRBV6-3
d_call: TRBD1
j_call: TRBJ1-6
cdr3_aa: CASSRQGETYNSPLHF
cdr3_nt: TGTGCCAGCAGTCGACAGGGAGAGACCTATAATTCACCCCTCCACTTT

clone_size: .
v_call: TRBV20-1
d_call: .
j_call: TRBJ2-3
cdr3_aa: CSAENTGFLTDTQYF
cdr3_nt: TGCAGTGCTGAGAATACAGGGTTTTTGACAGATACGCAGTATTTT

clone_size: few
v_call: TRBV5-6
d_call: TRBD2
j_call: TRBJ2-3
cdr3_aa: CASSLRTSGKTDTQYF
cdr3_nt: TGTGCCAGCAGCTTGCGGACTAGCGGAAAGACAGATACGCAGTATTTT

clone_size: many
v_call: TRBV29-1
d_call: .
j_call: TRBJ1-2
cdr3_aa: CSVDDEGLNYGYTF
cdr3_nt: TGCAGCGTTGATGACGAGGGTCTGAACTATGGCTACACCTTC

clone_size: many
v_call: TRBV3-1
d_call: .
j_call: TRBJ1-2
cdr3_aa: CASSQEGGVYYGYTF
cdr3_nt: TGTGCCAGCAGCCAAGAAGGAGGGGTCTACTATGGCTACACCTTC

clone_size: .
v_call: TRBV20-1
d_call: TRBD2
j_call: TRBJ2-5
cdr3_aa: CSASAYNVAGGPETQYF
cdr3_nt: TGCAGTGCTAGTGCCTATAACGTAGCGGGAGGGCCGGAGACCCAGTACTTC

clone_size: .
v_call: TRBV6-2/TRBV6-3
d_call: .
j_call: TRBJ1-4
cdr3_aa: CASSPQGIGGKLFF
cdr3_nt: TGTGCCAGCAGTCCGCAGGGGATTGGCGGAAAACTGTTTTTT

clone_size: many
v_call: TRBV7-2
d_call: .
j_call: TRBJ2-2
cdr3_aa: CASSYHLAWPTGELFF
cdr3_nt: TGTGCCAGCAGCTATCACCTAGCATGGCCCACCGGGGAGCTGTTTTTT

clone_size: few
v_call: TRBV6-1
d_call: .
j_call: TRBJ2-7
cdr3_aa: CASRTTGTYEQYF
cdr3_nt: TGTGCCAGCAGAACGACAGGCACTTACGAGCAGTACTTC

clone_size: many
v_call: TRBV29-1
d_call: TRBD2
j_call: TRBJ2-1
cdr3_aa: CSVEEGLAGPSGGEQFF
cdr3_nt: TGCAGCGTTGAAGAGGGACTAGCGGGACCGAGCGGTGGGGAGCAGTTCTTC

clone_size: many
v_call: TRBV3-1
d_call: TRBD1
j_call: TRBJ2-7
cdr3_aa: CASSLGQVSYEQYF
cdr3_nt: TGTGCCAGCAGCCTGGGACAGGTTTCCTACGAGCAGTACTTC

clone_size: many
v_call: TRBV6-2/TRBV6-3
d_call: .
j_call: TRBJ2-2
cdr3_aa: CASSYSGTLHTGELFF
cdr3_nt: TGTGCCAGCAGTTACTCGGGGACTCTACACACCGGGGAGCTGTTTTTT

clone_size: many
v_call: TRBV7-9
d_call: TRBD2
j_call: TRBJ2-3
cdr3_aa: CASSLSGSSTDTQYF
cdr3_nt: TGTGCCAGCAGCTTGAGCGGGAGTAGCACAGATACGCAGTATTTT

clone_size: many
v_call: TRBV12-3/TRBV12-4
d_call: .
j_call: TRBJ1-5
cdr3_aa: CASSPPQAASNQPQHF
cdr3_nt: TGTGCCAGCAGCCCACCCCAGGCTGCTAGCAATCAGCCCCAGCATTTT

clone_size: many
v_call: TRBV3-1
d_call: TRBD1
j_call: TRBJ1-2
cdr3_aa: CASSPRDRGIFTF
cdr3_nt: TGTGCCAGCAGCCCCCGCGACAGGGGGATATTCACCTTC

clone_size: .
v_call: TRBV20-1
d_call: .
j_call: TRBJ2-7
cdr3_aa: CSARDLGGFTYEQYF
cdr3_nt: TGCAGTGCTAGAGATCTCGGGGGCTTTACCTACGAGCAGTACTTC

clone_size: many
v_call: TRBV7-2
d_call: .
j_call: TRBJ1-1
cdr3_aa: CASSSDLRGTEAFF
cdr3_nt: TGTGCCAGCAGCTCGGACCTGAGGGGCACTGAAGCTTTCTTT